A selection of T cell receptor beta chains follows, all from one sample in a study of blood T cell repertoires in COVID-19. Profiling relied on immunoSEQ multiplex PCR, and the TCRdb table lists in-frame clones only, not all of them. The sample consists of more than 55,000 clones, about 91% of them appearing once. Sequencing was performed on peripheral blood. The receptors were sampled from a man aged 45-60 years with active COVID-19. The CDR3 runs from the conserved cysteine through the conserved F or W.

cdr3_aa: CASSYDSGGANEQFF
cdr3_length: 15
v_call: TRBV6-2/TRBV6-3

cdr3_aa: CASSPRTGFNSPLHF
cdr3_length: 15
v_call: TRBV9

cdr3_aa: CASSQGLAGVYEQFF
cdr3_length: 15
v_call: TRBV7-3

cdr3_aa: CAISESRDSYQPQHF
cdr3_length: 15
v_call: TRBV10-3

cdr3_aa: CAISGASSYNSPLHF
cdr3_length: 15
v_call: TRBV10-3

cdr3_aa: CASSLGQGRRDGELFF
cdr3_length: 16
v_call: TRBV27

cdr3_aa: CASSYSRLPGETQYF
cdr3_length: 15
v_call: TRBV6-5

cdr3_aa: CAFLVDTEAFF
cdr3_length: 11
v_call: TRBV30

cdr3_aa: CASSRQEGSQYF
cdr3_length: 12
v_call: TRBV18

cdr3_aa: CASSQESGLLLHSPLHF
cdr3_length: 17
v_call: TRBV4-3

cdr3_aa: CSASGQRQETQYF
cdr3_length: 13
v_call: TRBV20-1

cdr3_aa: CASSIQGESSEQYF
cdr3_length: 14
v_call: TRBV19

cdr3_aa: CASSLVAAGGKYNEQFF
cdr3_length: 17
v_call: TRBV28

cdr3_aa: CASSPGQEPSPLHF
cdr3_length: 14
v_call: TRBV6-6

cdr3_aa: CASSWESYEQYF
cdr3_length: 12
v_call: TRBV2

cdr3_aa: CASSRGLPVGVGELFF
cdr3_length: 16
v_call: TRBV7-2

cdr3_aa: CASSLGGQGYGYTF
cdr3_length: 14
v_call: TRBV13

cdr3_aa: CASRSSGGALNEQFF
cdr3_length: 15
v_call: TRBV6-6

cdr3_aa: CASSEDIANTIYF
cdr3_length: 13
v_call: TRBV9

cdr3_aa: CASTWGGADSYEQYF
cdr3_length: 15
v_call: TRBV28

cdr3_aa: CASSLDWGGGNNEQFF
cdr3_length: 16
v_call: TRBV11-2

cdr3_aa: CAIKAAGDYEQYF
cdr3_length: 13
v_call: TRBV10-3

cdr3_aa: CASSHEQGSPSGYTF
cdr3_length: 15
v_call: TRBV4-2

cdr3_aa: CASSRQPGTRVNEQFF
cdr3_length: 16
v_call: TRBV3-1/TRBV3-2

cdr3_aa: CASIQGGNTEAFF
cdr3_length: 13
v_call: TRBV12-3/TRBV12-4

cdr3_aa: CASSPWVAGGVRETQYF
cdr3_length: 17
v_call: TRBV4-1

cdr3_aa: CAIMAGRGVRETQYF
cdr3_length: 15
v_call: TRBV10-3

cdr3_aa: CASSLTRVRSGNTIYF
cdr3_length: 16
v_call: TRBV3-1/TRBV3-2

cdr3_aa: CASSPLSGFEKLFF
cdr3_length: 14
v_call: TRBV2

cdr3_aa: CASSRGQGNPGELFF
cdr3_length: 15
v_call: TRBV5-4

cdr3_aa: CASSLHGLGAGNTGELFF
cdr3_length: 18
v_call: TRBV11-3

cdr3_aa: CASSRRTSSEQFF
cdr3_length: 13
v_call: TRBV19

cdr3_aa: CASRAAGVNEQYF
cdr3_length: 13
v_call: TRBV7-2

cdr3_aa: CASRFSYEQYF
cdr3_length: 11
v_call: TRBV2

cdr3_aa: CASSWGEGRLNYGYTF
cdr3_length: 16
v_call: TRBV11-3

cdr3_aa: CASKQSGKFETQYF
cdr3_length: 14
v_call: TRBV27

cdr3_aa: CASSFSWGGNTEAFF
cdr3_length: 15
v_call: TRBV28

cdr3_aa: CASSRRVIKIFQETQYF
cdr3_length: 17
v_call: TRBV6-2/TRBV6-3

cdr3_aa: CAISVEGISGNTIYF
cdr3_length: 15
v_call: TRBV10-3

cdr3_aa: CASSLGTLDNEQFF
cdr3_length: 14
v_call: TRBV5-1

cdr3_aa: CATRLGTSGNNEQFF
cdr3_length: 15
v_call: TRBV10-3

cdr3_aa: CASIYRDNKAFF
cdr3_length: 12
v_call: TRBV12-3/TRBV12-4

cdr3_aa: CASSPRTSGAGVGNEQFF
cdr3_length: 18
v_call: TRBV11-3

cdr3_aa: CASSERGFIQYF
cdr3_length: 12
v_call: TRBV2

cdr3_aa: CASRTGVSYEQYF
cdr3_length: 13
v_call: TRBV28

cdr3_aa: CASSPGTGGYEQYF
cdr3_length: 14
v_call: TRBV2

cdr3_aa: CASSSFQGQYGYTF
cdr3_length: 14
v_call: TRBV6-5

cdr3_aa: CASRLAGEQYF
cdr3_length: 11
v_call: TRBV2

cdr3_aa: CASGGGYQETQYF
cdr3_length: 13
v_call: TRBV2

cdr3_aa: CASSQAAGNYEQYF
cdr3_length: 14
v_call: TRBV4-1

cdr3_aa: CASSLPQLMNTEAFF
cdr3_length: 15
v_call: TRBV2

cdr3_aa: CASSTGQGNSPLHF
cdr3_length: 14
v_call: TRBV7-8

cdr3_aa: CASSPLTPGGPNYGYTF
cdr3_length: 17
v_call: TRBV27

cdr3_aa: CASGPGTSGHLSQETQYF
cdr3_length: 18
v_call: TRBV12-5

cdr3_aa: CASSLAVSGTGYEQFF
cdr3_length: 16
v_call: TRBV7-6

cdr3_aa: CASSVNHWAEQFF
cdr3_length: 13
v_call: TRBV6-4

cdr3_aa: CAWSDAGVYYEQYF
cdr3_length: 14
v_call: TRBV30

cdr3_aa: CASSGRAQETQYF
cdr3_length: 13
v_call: TRBV19